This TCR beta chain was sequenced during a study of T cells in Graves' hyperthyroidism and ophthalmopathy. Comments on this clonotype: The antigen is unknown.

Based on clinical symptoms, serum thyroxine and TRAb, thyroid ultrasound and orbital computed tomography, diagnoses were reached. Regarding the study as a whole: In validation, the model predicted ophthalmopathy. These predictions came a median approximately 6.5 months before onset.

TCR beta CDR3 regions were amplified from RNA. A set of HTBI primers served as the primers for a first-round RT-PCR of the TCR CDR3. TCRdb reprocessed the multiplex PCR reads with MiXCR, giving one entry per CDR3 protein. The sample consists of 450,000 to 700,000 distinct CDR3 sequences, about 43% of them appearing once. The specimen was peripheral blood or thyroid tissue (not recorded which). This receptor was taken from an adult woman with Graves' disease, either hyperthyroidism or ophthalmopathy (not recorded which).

CDR3 amino acids: CASSSHPGARNGYTF. DNA for the CDR3: TGTGCCAGCAGTTCACATCCAGGGGCTCGCAATGGCTACACCTTC. The gene calls are TRBV28 and TRBJ1-2; D might be TRBD1 (6 bases). Trimming removed 4 bases from V and 6 bases from J, with 18 bases in between. Germline loops: CDR1 MDHEN, CDR2 SYDVKM. CDR3 size: 15 residues.